This T cell receptor beta chain was retrieved from a study of blood T cell repertoires in COVID-19. The germline CDR1 and CDR2 sequences are KGHSH and LQKENI. V lost 3 bases to trimming and J lost 0 bases, with 9 bases between them. The CDR3 covers 14 residues. Original methodology: Estimated nucleated cell counts came from reference gene primer amplification. Profiling relied on immunoSEQ multiplex PCR, and the TCRdb table lists in-frame clones only, not all of them. V and J calls and clone size are as listed in that table; D and trimming were resolved from the DNA. The sample records about 260,000 clones, approximately 85% being singletons.

The sample taken for sequencing was PBMCs or T cells enriched from blood (not recorded which). The chain combines TRBV18 with TRBJ2-7; the D gene is possibly TRBD2 (5 bases). The clonotype comes from a woman aged 45-60 years who had recovered from COVID-19. The chain's CDR3 is CASSPNGDSYEQYF. CDR3 coding DNA: TGTGCCAGCTCACCCAACGGGGACTCCTACGAGCAGTACTTC. Combining the CDR3 with reference TRBV18 and TRBJ2-7 gives the whole variable domain NAGVMQNPRHLVRRRGQEARLRCSPMKGHSHVYWYRQLPEEGLKFMVYLQKENIIDESGMPKERFSAEFPKEGPSILRIQQVVRGDSAAYFCASSPNGDSYEQYFGPGTRLTVT.